This T cell receptor (beta chain) was observed in a study of blood T cell repertoires in COVID-19. Study as a whole: T cells, B-cell-depleted T cells, or PBMCs provided the cDNA or gDNA that served as material.

A remark on this clone: One end of the junction fails to match germline, which may point to a read error.

Profiled with immunoSEQ multiplex PCR; TCRdb holds only in-frame clones, not every one. The sample contains under 250,000 clones, about 85% of which appear only once. The sample taken for sequencing was peripheral blood. The receptor was derived from a man aged 40-49 years with acute or convalescent COVID-19.

The CDR3 region has the DNA TGTGCCAGCAGCGGGCGGACCGAGGGCCCTCTCTTC. It encodes CASSGRTEGPLF. This chain uses TRBV5-4 with TRBJ1-2; D uncertain. This CDR3 is 12 amino acids long. Germline V gene data show CDR1 as SGHNT and CDR2 as YYREEE (reference sequence).